Included here is one TCR beta chain sequence, with context. The source of the sample is a study of cytomegalovirus exposure and HLA in healthy donors. The PCR was carried out with 60 Vbeta primers and 13 Jbeta primers. Profiling relied on immunoSEQ multiplex PCR, and the TCRdb table lists in-frame clones only, not all of them. The sample holds 140,000 to 150,000 clones, roughly 80% seen once. The germline V gene encodes CDR1 LNHDA and CDR2 SQIVND (reference sequence). The CDR3 has 15 amino acids. The V and J ends lost 8 bases and 1 base respectively, with 17 bases between them. This receptor was obtained from a woman between 35 and 50 years old in good health and CMV-seropositive. The V gene is TRBV19, the J gene TRBJ1-1; maybe TRBD1 (5 bases). The sequenced sample was PBMCs. DNA of the CDR3: TGTGCCAGTGAGGCGGGGACCCAGAGGAACACTGAAGCTTTCTTT. Translated: CASEAGTQRNTEAFF. Filled out from reference TRBV19 and TRBJ1-1, the complete variable domain reads DGGITQSPKYLFRKEGQNVTLSCEQNLNHDAMYWYRQDPGQGLRLIYYSQIVNDFQKGDIAEGYSVSREKKESFPLTVTSAQKNPTAFYLCASEAGTQRNTEAFFGQGTRLTVV.